The rows below give T cell receptor beta chains drawn from one sample of a study of blood T cell repertoires in COVID-19. Method: immunoSEQ multiplex PCR; TCRdb's copy keeps in-frame clones and lacks some. The data show a few hundred thousand clones, with 75% to 90% seen just once and 2% to 2.5% held by the top ten. The specimen was PBMCs or T cells enriched from blood (not recorded which). These receptors came from a woman aged 18 to 35 who had recovered from COVID-19. CDR3s include the opening cysteine and the closing phenylalanine or tryptophan. A D gene is named only where the DNA matches it firmly. Not every row has a clone size; where given, it reads once, few, many or a size class.

D: TRBD1
J: TRBJ2-4
V: TRBV28
size: -
CDR3: CASSLEGTAIDIQYF
DNA: TGTGCCAGCAGTTTAGAGGGGACAGCCATTGACATTCAGTACTTC

D: -
J: TRBJ1-2
V: TRBV20-1
size: -
CDR3: CSASAANYGYTF
DNA: TGCAGTGCTAGTGCAGCTAACTATGGCTACACCTTC

D: TRBD1
J: TRBJ1-1
V: TRBV5-1
size: -
CDR3: CASSEDRMNTEAFF
DNA: TGCGCCAGCAGCGAGGACAGGATGAACACTGAAGCTTTCTTT

D: TRBD2
J: TRBJ2-7
V: TRBV9
size: -
CDR3: CASSPRTSGAYEQYF
DNA: TGTGCCAGCAGCCCAAGGACTAGCGGGGCTTACGAGCAGTACTTC

D: TRBD2
J: TRBJ2-3
V: TRBV19
size: -
CDR3: CASSVGLAGRTDTQYF
DNA: TGTGCCAGTAGTGTGGGACTAGCGGGCCGCACAGATACGCAGTATTTT

D: TRBD2
J: TRBJ2-1
V: TRBV2
size: -
CDR3: CASSGQRGGYNEQFF
DNA: TGTGCCAGCAGTGGACAGCGGGGGGGATACAATGAGCAGTTCTTC

D: -
J: TRBJ2-6
V: TRBV7-8
size: -
CDR3: CASPGDSGANVLTF
DNA: TGTGCCAGCCCGGGGGACTCTGGGGCCAACGTCCTGACTTTC

D: TRBD2
J: TRBJ2-7
V: TRBV25-1
size: -
CDR3: CASSVGLAGTSYEQYF
DNA: TGTGCCAGCAGTGTTGGCCTAGCGGGGACCTCCTACGAGCAGTACTTC

D: -
J: TRBJ1-2
V: TRBV5-1
size: -
CDR3: CASSLEGTGYTF
DNA: TGCGCCAGCAGCTTGGAAGGGACAGGCTACACCTTC

D: -
J: TRBJ1-2
V: TRBV7-3
size: few
CDR3: CASSLVGDSVSYTF
DNA: TGTGCCAGCAGCCTGGTCGGGGACTCAGTAAGCTACACCTTC

D: -
J: TRBJ1-5
V: TRBV7-9
size: -
CDR3: CASSQGGYQPQHF
DNA: TGTGCCAGCAGCCAGGGAGGCTATCAGCCCCAGCATTTT

D: -
J: TRBJ2-3
V: TRBV2
size: -
CDR3: CASSELTSPTDTQYF
DNA: TGTGCCAGCAGTGAACTCACTTCTCCCACAGATACGCAGTATTTT

D: TRBD2
J: TRBJ2-3
V: TRBV7-2
size: -
CDR3: CASPPRGTIADTQYF
DNA: TGTGCCAGCCCCCCCCGCGGGACTATCGCAGATACGCAGTATTTT

D: -
J: TRBJ2-7
V: TRBV27
size: -
CDR3: CASSANSYEQYF
DNA: TGTGCCAGCAGTGCTAACAGCTACGAGCAGTACTTC

D: -
J: TRBJ1-4
V: TRBV19
size: few
CDR3: CASRYRAGNEKLFF
DNA: TGTGCCAGTAGGTACAGGGCAGGGAATGAAAAACTGTTTTTT

D: -
J: TRBJ1-5
V: TRBV2
size: -
CDR3: CASSEGKASNQPQHF
DNA: TGTGCCAGCAGTGAGGGCAAAGCTAGCAATCAGCCCCAGCATTTT

D: TRBD1
J: TRBJ2-3
V: TRBV7-6
size: -
CDR3: CASSLGTGDGDTQYF
DNA: TGTGCCAGCAGCCTAGGGACAGGGGATGGAGATACGCAGTATTTT